This T cell receptor (beta chain) was found in a study of CD8 T cells in ankylosing spondylitis. This clonotype occurred many times. In TCRdb, the 5' RACE reads were re-called with MiXCR into one record per CDR3 protein. Among some 140,000 distinct CDR3 sequences listed, roughly 8.4% were seen once. This CDR3 has 12 amino acids. Germline values: CDR1 DFQATT, CDR2 SNEGSKA (reference sequence). V was cut by 5 bases and J by 3 bases, with 11 bases left in between. The chain is built from TRBV20-1 and TRBJ2-7; D is ambiguous. The sequence was collected from a male donor with ankylosing spondylitis. Sequences were obtained from synovial fluid, either unsorted or a sorted T cell fraction (not recorded which). The CDR3 reads CSAPGPVYEQYF. The DNA for the CDR3 is TGCAGTGCTCCCGGACCGGTCTACGAGCAGTACTTC.